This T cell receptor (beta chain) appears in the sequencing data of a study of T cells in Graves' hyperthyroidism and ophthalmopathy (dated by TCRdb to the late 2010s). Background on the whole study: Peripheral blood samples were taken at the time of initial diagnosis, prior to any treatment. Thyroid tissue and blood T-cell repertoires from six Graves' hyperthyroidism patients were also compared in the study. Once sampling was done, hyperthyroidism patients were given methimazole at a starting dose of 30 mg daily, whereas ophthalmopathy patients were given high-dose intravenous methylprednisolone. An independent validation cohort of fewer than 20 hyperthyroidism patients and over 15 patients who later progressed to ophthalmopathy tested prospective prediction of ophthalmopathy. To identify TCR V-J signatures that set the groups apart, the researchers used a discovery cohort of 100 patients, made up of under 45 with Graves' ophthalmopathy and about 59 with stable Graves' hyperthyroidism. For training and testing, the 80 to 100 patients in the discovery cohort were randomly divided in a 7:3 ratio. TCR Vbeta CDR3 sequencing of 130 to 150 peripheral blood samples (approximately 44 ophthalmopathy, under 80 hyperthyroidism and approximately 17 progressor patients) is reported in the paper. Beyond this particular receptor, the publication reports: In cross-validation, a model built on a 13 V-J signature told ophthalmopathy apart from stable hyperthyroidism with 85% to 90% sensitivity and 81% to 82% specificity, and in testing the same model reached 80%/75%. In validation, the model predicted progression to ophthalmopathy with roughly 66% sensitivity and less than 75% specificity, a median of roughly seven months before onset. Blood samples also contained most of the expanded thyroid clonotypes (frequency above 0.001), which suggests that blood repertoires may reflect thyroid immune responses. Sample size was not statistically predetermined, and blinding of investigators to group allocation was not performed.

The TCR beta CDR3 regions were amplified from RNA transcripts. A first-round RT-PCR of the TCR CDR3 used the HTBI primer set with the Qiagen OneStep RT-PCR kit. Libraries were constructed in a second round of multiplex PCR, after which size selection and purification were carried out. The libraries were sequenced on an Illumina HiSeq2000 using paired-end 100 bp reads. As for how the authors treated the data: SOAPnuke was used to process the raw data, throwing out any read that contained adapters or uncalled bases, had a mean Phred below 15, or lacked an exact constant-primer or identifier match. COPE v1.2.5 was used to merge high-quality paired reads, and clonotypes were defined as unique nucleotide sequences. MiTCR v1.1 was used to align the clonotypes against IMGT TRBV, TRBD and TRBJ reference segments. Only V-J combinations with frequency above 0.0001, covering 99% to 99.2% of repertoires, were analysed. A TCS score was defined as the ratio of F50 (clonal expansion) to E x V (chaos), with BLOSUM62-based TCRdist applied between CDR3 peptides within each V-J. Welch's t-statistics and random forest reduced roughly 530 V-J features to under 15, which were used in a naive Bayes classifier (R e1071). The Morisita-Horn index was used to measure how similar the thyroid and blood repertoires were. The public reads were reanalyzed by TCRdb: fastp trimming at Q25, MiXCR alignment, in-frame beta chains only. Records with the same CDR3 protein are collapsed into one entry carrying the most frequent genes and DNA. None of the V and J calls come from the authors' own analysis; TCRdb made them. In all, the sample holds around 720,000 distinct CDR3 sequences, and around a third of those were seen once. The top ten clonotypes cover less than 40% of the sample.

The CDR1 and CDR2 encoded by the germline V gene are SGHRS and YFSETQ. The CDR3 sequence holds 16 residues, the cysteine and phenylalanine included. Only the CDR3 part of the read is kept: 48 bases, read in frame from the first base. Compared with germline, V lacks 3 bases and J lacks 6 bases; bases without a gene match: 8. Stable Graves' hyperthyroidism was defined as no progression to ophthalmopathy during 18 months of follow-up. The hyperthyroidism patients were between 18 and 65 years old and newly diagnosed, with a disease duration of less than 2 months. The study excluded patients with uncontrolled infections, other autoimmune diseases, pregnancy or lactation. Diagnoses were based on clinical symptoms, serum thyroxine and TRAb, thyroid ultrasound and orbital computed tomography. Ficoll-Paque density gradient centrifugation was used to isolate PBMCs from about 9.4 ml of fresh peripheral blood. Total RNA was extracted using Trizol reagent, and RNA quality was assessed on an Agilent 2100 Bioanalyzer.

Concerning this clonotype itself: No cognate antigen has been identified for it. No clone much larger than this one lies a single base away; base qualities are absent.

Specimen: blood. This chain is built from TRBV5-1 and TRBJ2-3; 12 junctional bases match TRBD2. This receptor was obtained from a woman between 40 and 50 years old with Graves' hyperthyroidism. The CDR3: CASSSLAGGRFDTQYF. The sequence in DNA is TGCGCCAGCAGCTCGCTAGCGGGAGGGCGGTTCGATACGCAGTATTTT.